Included here is one TCR beta chain sequence, with context. There is no known antigen for this receptor. No much larger clonotype is one base removed from it; base qualities were not supplied. This specimen comes from a study of blood T cell repertoires in COVID-19 (TCRdb year 2020). Turning to the overall study: The collaborator samples originated in the United States, Italy and Spain and spanned the acute and convalescent phases of COVID-19. The repertoires were released in a freely available public database meant as a resource for research on the immune response to SARS-CoV-2. Subjects who had been exposed to COVID-19, were actively infected with it, or had recovered from it provided the deeply sampled blood TCRbeta repertoires that made up the dataset. A de-identified subject ID, COVID-19 status, age in years and sex were almost always included in the sample metadata. The material from the prospective study consisted of cDNA or gDNA derived from T cells, B-cell-depleted T cells, or PBMCs. The samples were drawn from two sources: the first 160 participants of the ongoing ImmuneRACE study, and about 1,300 subjects contributed by 6 global collaborators. Where available, HLA class I and class II types were obtained from metadata supplied by the sample provider rather than from assay-based typing.

In the prospective study, participants were about 18 to 95 years old, resided in 20 to 30 geographic areas of the United States, and were enrolled through a virtual design. To assign participants to cohorts, the prospective study relied on clinical history that participants themselves reported in a screening survey and a study questionnaire. A participant counted as exposed if, within 2 weeks of entering the study, that participant had been in contact with someone who had a PCR-confirmed or clinician-diagnosed COVID-19 case. Mobile phlebotomists in the prospective study collected whole blood, serum and a nasopharyngeal or oropharyngeal swab from every participant. Prospective study participants could optionally give additional blood draws and questionnaires over an approximately 2-month period. Before DNA extraction, prospective study blood samples were shipped either frozen or at room temperature.

Broader findings and caveats from the paper: The quantity of clinical and demographic metadata differed by source and by participant and was supplied without curation.

TCRbeta CDR3 regions were amplified from genomic DNA by means of the immunoSEQ Assay, a bias-controlled multiplex PCR. The authors' pipeline ran thus. Within the assay, amplification of reference gene primers was used to estimate how many nucleated cells each sample contained. Sequence reads were collapsed and filtered to measure the absolute abundance of every unique TCRbeta CDR3 rearrangement. For each sample, productive Simpson clonality was calculated as the square root of Simpson's diversity index across productive rearrangements. TCRdb retrieved this table from immuneACCESS and kept in-frame rearrangements only. Not all clones are present; in checked studies, unresolved V genes account for under half, and no reason is known for the remainder. Clonal size and the V and J genes are those of that table, whereas D and trimming came from the DNA. The sample table contains approximately 140,000 clones; only one count was recorded for 87% of them. 3.5% to 4.5% of the sample rests with the top ten.

From the germline V gene (reference sequence), CDR1 is SEHNR and CDR2 is FQNEAQ. Inclusive of the bounding cysteine and phenylalanine, the CDR3 is 15 residues long. Only the CDR3 region is kept as DNA, spanning 45 bases read in frame from base 1. V is clipped by 2 bases and J by 3 bases, and the sequence between their germline boundaries is 10 bases long. Sequencing was performed on PBMCs or T cells enriched from blood (not recorded which). This sequence was found in a woman aged 35 to 49 who had been exposed to COVID-19. The sequence is built from TRBV7-9 and TRBJ1-4, with a tentative D gene TRBD1 over 5 matching bases. The encoded CDR3 is CASSLLGQANEKLFF. DNA sequence: TGTGCCAGCAGCTTACTGGGGCAAGCTAATGAAAAACTGTTTTTT.